Below are 18 T cell receptor beta chains sequenced from a single sample in a study of a mutant IDH1 vaccine in newly diagnosed glioma (dated by TCRdb to the early 2020s). The meaning of the sample's time point label: baseline, week 1 (first vaccination visit). The treatment or condition label, read with the paper, signifies: pre-vaccination baseline after standard-of-care therapy. Preparation of the library involved the immunoSEQ multiplex PCR assay. TCRdb re-hosts the immuneACCESS table, in-frame sequences only. Its copies lack some clones; in the studies checked, an unresolved V gene accounts for under half of them, and the cause for the rest is not known. The sample data list approximately 54,000 clones, and approximately 81% of these were observed just once. The ten biggest clones cover under 20% of the sample. Sequencing was performed on PBMCs, taken from a glioma patient treated with radiotherapy, temozolomide or both. The receptors here all came from a man younger than 30 with glioma.

The chain has TRBV5-5 and TRBJ2-7; D remains ambiguous. The CDR3 is 13 residues long. Trimming removed 4 bases from V and 4 bases from J, with 12 bases in between. CDR1 SGHKS and CDR2 YYEKEE come from the germline V gene (reference sequence). Here the CDR3 reads CASSPYALYEQYF. CDR3 DNA sequence: TGTGCCAGCAGCCCTTATGCCCTTTACGAGCAGTACTTC.

The V and J genes are TRBV19 and TRBJ1-6, with unresolved D. CDR3 size: 16 residues. The germline V and J ends were trimmed by 3 bases and 0 bases, with 9 bases remaining between them. The germline V gene encodes CDR1 LNHDA and CDR2 SQIVND (reference sequence). In DNA form, the CDR3 reads TGTGCCAGTAGTATGTCTCGAAGCTCCTATAATTCACCCCTCCACTTT. Its protein product is CASSMSRSSYNSPLHF.

The chain uses TRBV5-1 and TRBJ1-2, with a weak D call TRBD1 (5 bases). V lost 1 base, J lost 5 bases, and 18 bases lay in between. Germline V CDR1 and CDR2: SGHRS, YFSETQ. This CDR3 has 16 residues. CDR3 nucleotide sequence: TGCGCCAGCAGCTTGAGCCAGGGATTGGCGGGGTATGGCTACACCTTC. It translates to CASSLSQGLAGYGYTF.

The genes are TRBV7-2 and TRBJ1-2; no clear D gene. The CDR3 contains 18 residues. The V end lost 0 bases, the J end lost 0 bases, and 17 bases lay between the germline ends. Germline loops: CDR1 SGHTA, CDR2 FQGNSA. The CDR3 DNA reads as TGTGCCAGCAGCTTAGCCACATCTCCATCCCAAGCTAACTATGGCTACACCTTC. Protein: CASSLATSPSQANYGYTF. Complete variable domain (other parts from reference TRBV7-2 and TRBJ1-2): GAGVSQSPSNKVTEKGKDVELRCDPISGHTALYWYRQSLGQGLEFLIYFQGNSAPDKSGLPSDRFSAERTGGSVSTLTIQRTQQEDSAVYLCASSLATSPSQANYGYTFGSGTRLTVV.

V usage is TRBV10-3 and J usage is TRBJ1-5; 8 bases map to TRBD1. This CDR3 has 15 residues. The junction had 4 bases not matched to a gene; V was cut back by 6 bases and J by 0 bases. The germline V gene encodes CDR1 ENHRY and CDR2 SYGVKD. CDR3 in DNA: TGTGCCATCAGGGGGACAGGTAATAGCAATCAGCCCCAGCATTTT. Protein product: CAIRGTGNSNQPQHF.

The chain employs TRBV29-1 and TRBJ2-3; tentatively, D is TRBD1 (5 bases). Trimming shortened V by 3 bases and J by 13 bases, and 20 bases separated the two germline ends. This CDR3 contains 13 residues. Germline loops: CDR1 SQVTM, CDR2 ANQGSEA. Here the CDR3 DNA reads TGCAGCGTTGATAGGGGATCTCCCTCTGTGGAGTATTTT. It encodes CSVDRGSPSVEYF.

The chain is built from TRBV28 and TRBJ1-5, with D unresolved. The ends were cut back, 6 bases at V and 4 bases at J, with 13 bases in the middle. The V gene's germline CDR1 is MDHEN and CDR2 SYDVKM. CDR3 length equals 14 residues. The CDR3 DNA reads as TGTGCCAGCAGGTCGACATGGGAGAATCAGCCCCAGCATTTT. Its translation: CASRSTWENQPQHF.

This chain links TRBV10-2 with TRBJ1-5; 9 bases line up with TRBD1. J lost 8 bases, V lost 6 bases, and 5 bases had no gene match. Germline-derived CDR1 and CDR2 are WSHSY and SAAADI. This CDR3 region has 13 residues. CDR3 in amino acids: CASSKGQGKPQHF. The CDR3, as DNA: TGCGCCAGCAGCAAGGGACAGGGAAAGCCCCAGCATTTT.

The gene calls are TRBV15 and TRBJ1-1; D gene ambiguous. CDR1 and CDR2 (germline): LNHNV, YYDKDF (reference sequence). V lost 3 bases and J lost 1, with 6 bases in between. The CDR3 sequence is 13 residues long. CDR3 amino acids: CATSRGGNTEAFF. The CDR3 bases are TGTGCCACCAGCAGGGGCGGGAACACTGAAGCTTTCTTT.

The chain has TRBV18 and TRBJ1-5; D unclear. V lost 6 bases and J 9 bases, leaving 15 bases between the germline ends. CDR1 is KGHSH, CDR2 LQKENI, per germline. The CDR3 extends over 13 amino acids. For the CDR3, the DNA is TGTGCCAGCTCCCCAAATGATGGTGGGCCCCAGCATTTT. Translating gives CASSPNDGGPQHF.

This clone was counted a few times. The CDR3: CASSLYNRPSSTDTQYF. CDR3 nucleotides: TGTGCCAGCAGCCTATACAACAGGCCCTCTAGCACAGATACGCAGTATTTT. This rearrangement joins TRBV9 to TRBJ2-3; D may be TRBD1 (5 bases). Trimming shortened V by 4 bases and J by 0 bases, and 18 bases separated the two germline ends. This CDR3 comprises 17 residues. Germline values: CDR1 SGDLS, CDR2 YYNGEE.

The chain has TRBV7-2 and TRBJ2-7; 7 bases fit TRBD2. CDR3 length: 15 amino acids. CDR1 is SGHTA, CDR2 FQGNSA, per germline. Unmatched junction bases numbered 7, after V lost 5 bases and J lost 0 bases. In DNA form, the CDR3 reads TGTGCCAGCAGCAGAGCTAGCGGAAGCTCCTACGAGCAGTACTTC. Residues: CASSRASGSSYEQYF.

The V gene is TRBV15, the J gene TRBJ2-7; possibly TRBD2 for D (5 bases). Trimming shortened V by 0 bases and J by 5 bases, and 11 bases separated the two germline ends. There are 14 residues in the CDR3. Germline V CDR1 and CDR2: LNHNV, YYDKDF (reference sequence). This chain's CDR3 is CATSRDPEGNEQYF. The CDR3, as DNA: TGTGCCACCAGCAGAGACCCCGAGGGTAACGAGCAGTACTTC.

This clone was seen a few times. The junction differs from germline at one of its ends, possibly a read error. The chain links TRBV27 to TRBJ1-5; no reliable D call. CDR1 is MNHEY, CDR2 SMNVEV, per germline (reference sequence). CDR3 size: 13 residues. The CDR3 bases are TGTGCCAGCAGTTGGACTAGCGATCAGCCCCAGCATTTT. Translation gives CASSWTSDQPQHF.

CDR3 sequence (DNA): TGTGCCAGCAGCTTAACAGGTAGCAATCAGCCCCAGCATTTT. Its protein is CASSLTGSNQPQHF. The gene calls are TRBV13 and TRBJ1-5; a possible D gene is TRBD1 (5 bases). CDR1 and CDR2 (germline): PRHDT, FYEKMQ (reference sequence). The V gene lost 2 bases and the J gene lost 0 bases, with 5 bases spanning the gap. The CDR3 is made up of 14 amino acids.

The chain is built from TRBV12-5 and TRBJ1-1; D is unclear. V dropped 6 bases and J dropped 1 base, with 9 bases sitting between them. CDR1 and CDR2 from the germline V gene are LGHNT and FRNRAP. The CDR3 spans 13 residues. The CDR3 nucleotides read TGTGCTAGTGGACCGGGCAGGAACACTGAAGCTTTCTTT. This gives the protein CASGPGRNTEAFF. The full variable domain, in which reference TRBV12-5 and TRBJ1-1 provide the parts outside the CDR3, is DARVTQTPRHKVTEMGQEVTMRCQPILGHNTVFWYRQTMMQGLELLAYFRNRAPLDDSGMPKDRFSAEMPDATLATLKIQPSEPRDSAVYFCASGPGRNTEAFFGQGTRLTVV.

The chain couples TRBV5-1 to TRBJ2-3; the match to TRBD2 covers 9 bases. Germline V lookup: CDR1 SGHRS, CDR2 YFSETQ. The CDR3 covers 16 residues. V shed 0 bases and J 0 bases; nucleotides not matched to a gene: 2. The CDR3 DNA sequence: TGCGCCAGCAGCTTGGGTAGCGGGGGAAGCACAGATACGCAGTATTTT. As protein: CASSLGSGGSTDTQYF.

V and J are TRBV7-2 and TRBJ1-5; the D is unclear. CDR1 is SGHTA, CDR2 FQGNSA, per germline. CDR3 length equals 13 residues. V lost 1 base and J lost 6, with 7 bases in between. The DNA for the CDR3 is TGTGCCAGCAGCTTAGGGCAGAGTCAGCCCCAGCATTTT. As protein: CASSLGQSQPQHF.